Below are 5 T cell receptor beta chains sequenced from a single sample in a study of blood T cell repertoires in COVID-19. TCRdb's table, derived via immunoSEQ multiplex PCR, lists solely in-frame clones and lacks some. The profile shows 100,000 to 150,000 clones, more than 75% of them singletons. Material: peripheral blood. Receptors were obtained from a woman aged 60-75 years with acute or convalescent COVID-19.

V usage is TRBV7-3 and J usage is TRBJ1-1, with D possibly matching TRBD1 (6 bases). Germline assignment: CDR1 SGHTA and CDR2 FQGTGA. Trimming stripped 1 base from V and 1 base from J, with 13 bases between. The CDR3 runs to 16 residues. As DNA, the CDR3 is TGTGCCAGCAGCTTAAGTCCCGGGACATCGAACACTGAAGCTTTCTTT. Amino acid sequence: CASSLSPGTSNTEAFF.

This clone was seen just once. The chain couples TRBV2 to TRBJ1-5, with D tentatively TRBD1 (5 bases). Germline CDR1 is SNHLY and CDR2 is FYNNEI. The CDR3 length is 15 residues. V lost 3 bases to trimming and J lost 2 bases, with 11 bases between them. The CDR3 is CASSDLRGGNQPQHF. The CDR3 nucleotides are TGTGCCAGCAGTGATCTTAGGGGCGGCAATCAGCCCCAGCATTTT.

The CDR3 DNA reads TGTGCCAGTAGTATTGGCGGCAATGAGCAGTTCTTC. Its translation is CASSIGGNEQFF. The chain employs TRBV19 and TRBJ2-1; D gene unclear. The germline V gene has CDR1 LNHDA and CDR2 SQIVND (reference sequence). The CDR3 is 12 residues long. Between the trimmed V and J ends, which lost 3 bases and 6 bases, there was a span of 6 bases.

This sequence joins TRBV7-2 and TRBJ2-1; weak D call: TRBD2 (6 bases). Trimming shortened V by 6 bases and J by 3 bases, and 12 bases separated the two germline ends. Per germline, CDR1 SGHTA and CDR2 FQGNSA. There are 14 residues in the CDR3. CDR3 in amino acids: CASSTSGFYNEQFF. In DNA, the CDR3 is TGTGCCAGCAGTACCAGCGGGTTCTACAATGAGCAGTTCTTC.

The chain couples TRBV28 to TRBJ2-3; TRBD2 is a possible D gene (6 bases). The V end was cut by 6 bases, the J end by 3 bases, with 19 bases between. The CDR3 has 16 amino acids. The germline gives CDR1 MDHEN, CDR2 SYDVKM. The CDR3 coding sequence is TGTGCCAGCAGACAAGCCGGGAGCGAATCGACAGATACGCAGTATTTT. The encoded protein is CASRQAGSESTDTQYF.